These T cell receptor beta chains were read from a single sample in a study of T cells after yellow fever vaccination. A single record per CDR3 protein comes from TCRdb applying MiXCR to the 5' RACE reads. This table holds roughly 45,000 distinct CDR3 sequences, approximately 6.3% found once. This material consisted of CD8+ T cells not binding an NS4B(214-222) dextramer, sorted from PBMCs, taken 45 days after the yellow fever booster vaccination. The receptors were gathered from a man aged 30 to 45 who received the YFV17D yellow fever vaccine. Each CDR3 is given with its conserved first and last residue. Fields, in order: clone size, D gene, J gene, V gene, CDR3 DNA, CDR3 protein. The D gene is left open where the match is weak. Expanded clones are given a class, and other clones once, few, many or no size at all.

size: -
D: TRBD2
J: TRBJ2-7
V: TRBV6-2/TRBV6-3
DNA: TGTGCCAGCAGGCCGACTAGCGCCTACTACGAGCAGTACTTC
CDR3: CASRPTSAYYEQYF

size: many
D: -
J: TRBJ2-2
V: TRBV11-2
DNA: TGTGCCAGCAGCTTAACGAGGAACACCGGGGAGCTGTTTTTT
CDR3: CASSLTRNTGELFF

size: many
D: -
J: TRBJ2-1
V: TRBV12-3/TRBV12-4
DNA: TGTGCCAGCAGTTTAATCACTAGCAGCTACAATGAGCAGTTCTTC
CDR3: CASSLITSSYNEQFF

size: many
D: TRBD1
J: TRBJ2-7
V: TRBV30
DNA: TGTGCCTGGAGTGGACAGGGGAGTTACGAGCAGTACTTC
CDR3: CAWSGQGSYEQYF

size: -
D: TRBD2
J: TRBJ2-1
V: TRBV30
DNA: TGTGCCTGTTCCCGGGGGGAGGACAATGAGCAGTTCTTC
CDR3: CACSRGEDNEQFF

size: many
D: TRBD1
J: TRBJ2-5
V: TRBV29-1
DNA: TGCAGCGTTTTACTGGGGACAGGGTTAGAGACCCAGTACTTC
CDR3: CSVLLGTGLETQYF

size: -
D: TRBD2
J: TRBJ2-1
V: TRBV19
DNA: TGTGCCAGTAGTATTCAAGATCCTAGCGGGAGCTCCTACAATGAGCAGTTCTTC
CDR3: CASSIQDPSGSSYNEQFF

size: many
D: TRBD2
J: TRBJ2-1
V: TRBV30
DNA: TGTGCCTGGAGGGCTAGCGGTCTGGGGGAGCAGTTCTTC
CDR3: CAWRASGLGEQFF

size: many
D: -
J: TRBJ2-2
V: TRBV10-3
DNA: TGTGCCATCAGTGACTCCGGGACCAAGACCGGGGAGCTGTTTTTT
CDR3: CAISDSGTKTGELFF

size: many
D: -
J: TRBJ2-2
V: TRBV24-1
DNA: TGTGCCACCAGTGATCTAGCCGGGGAGCTGTTTTTT
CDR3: CATSDLAGELFF

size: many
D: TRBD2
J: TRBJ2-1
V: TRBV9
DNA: TGTGCCAGCAGCGTAGCTCCTAGCGGATCTAGCTCCTACAATGAGCAGTTCTTC
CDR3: CASSVAPSGSSSYNEQFF

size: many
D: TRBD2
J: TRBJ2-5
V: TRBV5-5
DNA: TGTGCCAGCAGCTTGGGGGTAGCGGGACCTGGAGGGGCAGAGACCCAGTACTTC
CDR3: CASSLGVAGPGGAETQYF

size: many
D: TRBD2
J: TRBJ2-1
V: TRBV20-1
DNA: TGCAGTGCTAGAGATAGGGAAGCGGGAGGGCCAGGGGAGCAGTTCTTC
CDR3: CSARDREAGGPGEQFF

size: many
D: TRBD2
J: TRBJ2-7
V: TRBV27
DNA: TGTGCCAGCAGCCCGACTACTAGCGGGAGGGGCGAGCAGTACTTC
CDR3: CASSPTTSGRGEQYF

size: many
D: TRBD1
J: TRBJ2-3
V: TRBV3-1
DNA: TGTGCCAGCAGCCAAAACAGGGGGCGTCAAGATACGCAGTATTTT
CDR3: CASSQNRGRQDTQYF

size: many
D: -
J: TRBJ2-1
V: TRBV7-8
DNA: TGTGCCAGCAGCCCCATGGGGGGCTGGGACTCCGAGGTGGATGAGCAGTTCTTC
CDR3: CASSPMGGWDSEVDEQFF

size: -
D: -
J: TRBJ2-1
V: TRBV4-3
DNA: TGCGCCAGCAGCCAAGCTTCGGGAGTGGAGAATGAGCAGTTCTTC
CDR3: CASSQASGVENEQFF

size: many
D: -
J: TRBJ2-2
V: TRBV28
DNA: TGTGCCAGCAGTTTGATTGGGGGTGACACCGGGGAGCTGTTTTTT
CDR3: CASSLIGGDTGELFF

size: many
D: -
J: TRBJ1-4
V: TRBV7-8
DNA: TGTGCCAGCAGCTTAGACAGGGACCCAACTAATGAAAAACTGTTTTTT
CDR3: CASSLDRDPTNEKLFF

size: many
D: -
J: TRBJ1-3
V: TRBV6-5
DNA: TGTGCCAGCAGTTACGGGGCCTCCTCTGGAAACACCATATATTTT
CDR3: CASSYGASSGNTIYF

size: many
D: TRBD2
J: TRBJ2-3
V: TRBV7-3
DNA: TGTGCCAGCAGCTCGGGACTAGCGTTGACAGATACGCAGTATTTT
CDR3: CASSSGLALTDTQYF

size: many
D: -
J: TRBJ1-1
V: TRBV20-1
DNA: TGCAGTGCTAGAGAGGCTGGGTCCGGCACTGAAGCTTTCTTT
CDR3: CSAREAGSGTEAFF

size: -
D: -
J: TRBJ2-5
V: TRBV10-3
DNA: TGTGCCATCAACGACGGTGAGACCCAGTACTTC
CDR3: CAINDGETQYF

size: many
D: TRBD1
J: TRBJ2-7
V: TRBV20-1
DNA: TGCAGTGCTAGAGGACGGGACAGGGGCTACGAGCAGTACTTC
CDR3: CSARGRDRGYEQYF